This T cell receptor beta chain was sequenced in a study of OX40 agonist ivuxolimab in advanced cancers. Study context: In three patients, partial responses were observed, one with hepatocellular carcinoma and two with cutaneous melanoma.

Study-level findings and limits: Blood T cells, both CD4+ and CD8+, expanded clonally by week 6 at 0.1 to 3.0 mg/kg. Some of the lowest clonal expansion was seen in partial responders at 0.1-3.0 mg/kg.

Per the germline V gene, CDR1 is SGHVS and CDR2 is FNYEAQ. V dropped 2 bases and J dropped 4 bases, with 9 bases sitting between them. The CDR3 runs 14 residues. Notes on this clone: Antigen unknown.

Generated by immunoSEQ multiplex PCR, the TCRdb table keeps only in-frame clones and is missing some. This table holds around 40,000 clones, around four fifths found once. The chain couples TRBV7-6 to TRBJ1-3, with no clear D. Sequenced here: CD4+ or CD8+ T cells sorted from blood, sampled in a trial of the OX40 agonist ivuxolimab. This TCR was recovered from an adult with an advanced solid tumor such as melanoma, head and neck, liver or kidney cancer. CDR3 amino acids: CASSLPGSGNTIYF. As DNA, the CDR3 is TGTGCCAGCAGCTTACCGGGAAGCGGAAACACCATATATTTT.